One sample yielded the 10 T cell receptor beta chains listed below, sequenced in a study of metastatic and nonmetastatic thyroid tumors. Patients had received no treatment of any kind before thyroid surgery. TCRdb re-processed the PCR reads through MiXCR. The data contain 24,000 or so clones, around 20% of them singletons. The sequencing input was blood. The source is a male donor with papillary thyroid cancer or a benign thyroid nodule (not recorded which). Some clones in this sample may be carry-over from other donors' samples.

This clone is categorized as medium-sized (0.01 to 0.1%). This chain connects TRBV28 to TRBJ2-7, with unresolved D. V was pared by 4 bases and J by 8 bases, with 12 bases between. CDR1 is MDHEN and CDR2 is SYDVKM in the germline V gene. The CDR3 contains 12 residues. CDR3 residues: CASSSHPAQQYF. The DNA of the CDR3 is TGTGCCAGCAGTTCCCATCCGGCCCAGCAGTACTTC.

This clone was counted many times. The gene calls are TRBV19 and TRBJ1-5; 8 bases agree with TRBD1. V lost 7 bases, J lost 1 base, and 6 bases stayed unmatched. The CDR3 is 15 amino acids. Germline assignment: CDR1 LNHDA and CDR2 SQIVND (reference sequence). The CDR3 sequence is CASIGQGGSNQPQHF. CDR3 nucleotides: TGTGCCAGTATTGGACAGGGAGGAAGCAATCAGCCCCAGCATTTT. Full variable domain (rest looked up from reference TRBV19 and TRBJ1-5): DGGITQSPKYLFRKEGQNVTLSCEQNLNHDAMYWYRQDPGQGLRLIYYSQIVNDFQKGDIAEGYSVSREKKESFPLTVTSAQKNPTAFYLCASIGQGGSNQPQHFGDGTRLSIL.

Relative to its sample, this clone is medium-sized. The J gene is TRBJ2-1, the V gene TRBV28; 10 bases map to TRBD2. Germline assignment: CDR1 MDHEN and CDR2 SYDVKM. This CDR3 comprises 15 residues. V dropped 2 bases and J dropped 7; count of bases not matched to a gene: 5. The CDR3 here is CASSLAASGSNEQFF. CDR3 in DNA: TGTGCCAGCAGTTTAGCGGCTAGCGGGAGTAATGAGCAGTTCTTC.

This clone appeared many times. The V and J genes are TRBV15 and TRBJ2-5, with a tentative D call TRBD1 (6 bases). The CDR3 loop spans 16 amino acids. CDR1 and CDR2 (germline): LNHNV, YYDKDF (reference sequence). V lost 5 bases and J lost 1, with 17 bases in between. CDR3 DNA: TGTGCCACCAGCCCCCCCGGACAGTTGGCCCAAGAGACCCAGTACTTC. Its translation is CATSPPGQLAQETQYF.

This clone has ten or more counts. The rearrangement links TRBV12-5 to TRBJ2-1, with 7 bases aligning to TRBD1. The V and J ends lost 5 bases and 4 bases, in that order; junction bases with no gene match: 8. Germline V gives CDR1 LGHNT, CDR2 FRNRAP. The CDR3 runs 15 residues. The CDR3 coding sequence is TGTGCTAGTGGTCCCGCCGGGACAGAATACAATGAGCAGTTCTTC. It encodes CASGPAGTEYNEQFF.

Of note for this clone: Germline is not matched at one junction end, which may reflect a read error. The chain has TRBV7-8 and TRBJ2-7; 8 bases match TRBD2. This CDR3 has 16 amino acids. From germline, CDR1 is SGHVS and CDR2 FQNEAQ. Here the CDR3 reads CASSLFGGSGSYEHYF. The CDR3 coding sequence is TGTGCCAGCAGCTTATTTGGCGGCAGCGGGAGTTACGAGCATTACTTC.

Comment on this clone: At one boundary the junction diverges from the germline segment, which might be a read error. This chain uses TRBV11-1 with TRBJ1-2; maybe TRBD1 (5 bases). The CDR3 runs 16 residues. CDR1 is SGHAT and CDR2 is FQDESV in the germline V gene (reference sequence). The CDR3, as DNA: TGTGCCAGCAGTAGAAAGGGAGGGGTAGAGGTGTATGGCTACACATTC. It yields the protein CASSRKGGVEVYGYTF.

V gene TRBV20-1 combines with J gene TRBJ2-2; 9 nucleotides align to TRBD2. Germline-derived CDR1 and CDR2 are DFQATT and SNEGSKA (reference sequence). The CDR3 is 16 amino acids. Trimming took 4 bases from V and 0 from J; bases not matched to a gene: 6. CDR3 protein: CSAKVAGAANTGELFF. CDR3 DNA sequence: TGCAGTGCTAAGGTAGCGGGAGCCGCGAACACCGGGGAGCTGTTTTTT.

At least ten counts were recorded for this clone. This sequence joins TRBV7-8 and TRBJ1-1; TRBD1 aligns across 9 bases. Losses at the gene ends were 3 bases for V and 8 bases for J; bases not matched to a gene: 4. CDR1 and CDR2 (germline): SGHVS, FQNEAQ. The CDR3 runs 13 residues. CDR3 loop: CASSFGQGREAFF. In DNA form, the CDR3 reads TGTGCCAGCAGCTTTGGACAGGGGAGGGAAGCTTTCTTT.

This clone is categorized as medium-sized (0.01 to 0.1%). V and J are TRBV6-9 and TRBJ1-3; D is perhaps TRBD1 (6 bases). There are 15 residues in the CDR3. Trimming removed 7 bases from V and 0 bases from J, with 13 bases in between. CDR1 is MNHGY, CDR2 SVAAGI, per germline. CDR3 DNA: TGTGCCAGCACCTCACAGGGAAGCTCTGGAAACACCATATATTTT. Residues: CASTSQGSSGNTIYF.